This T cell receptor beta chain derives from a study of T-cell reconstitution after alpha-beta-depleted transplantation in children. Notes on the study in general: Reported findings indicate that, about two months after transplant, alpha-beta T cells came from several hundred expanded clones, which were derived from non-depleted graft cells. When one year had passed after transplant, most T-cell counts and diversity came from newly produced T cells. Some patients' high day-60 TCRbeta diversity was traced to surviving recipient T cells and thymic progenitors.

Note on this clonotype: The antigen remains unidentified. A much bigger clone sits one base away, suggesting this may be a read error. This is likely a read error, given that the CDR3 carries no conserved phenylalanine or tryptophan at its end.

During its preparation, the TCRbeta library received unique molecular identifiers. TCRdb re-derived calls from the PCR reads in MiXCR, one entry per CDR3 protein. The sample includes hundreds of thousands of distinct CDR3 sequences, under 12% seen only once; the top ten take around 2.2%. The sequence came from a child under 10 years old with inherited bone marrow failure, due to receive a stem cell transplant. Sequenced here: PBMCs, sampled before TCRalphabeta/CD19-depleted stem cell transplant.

CDR3 coding DNA: TGCGCCAGCAGCCAAGATTCCGGGTACCAAGAGACCCAGTACCTC. This translates into CASSQDSGYQETQYL. The chain joins TRBV4-3 to TRBJ2-5, with no clear D. This CDR3 has 15 residues. The V gene lost 0 bases and the J gene lost 0 bases, with 8 bases spanning the gap. Germline CDR1 reads LGHNA; CDR2 reads YSLEER.